This T cell receptor (beta chain) was identified during a study of blood T cell repertoires in COVID-19. The wider study: In each case, the material was cDNA or gDNA derived from T cells, B-cell-depleted T cells, or PBMCs.

TCRdb's copy holds only in-frame clones and misses some; the assay was immunoSEQ multiplex PCR. The table includes 200,000 to 300,000 clones, around nine tenths detected once. Participants had their cohort set by participant-reported clinical history. The V gene lost 0 bases and the J gene lost 11 bases, with 10 bases spanning the gap. CDR1 is MNHNS and CDR2 is SASEGT in the germline V gene. The CDR3 runs 12 residues. This clone appeared a few times. The J gene is TRBJ1-1, the V gene TRBV6-1; D unresolved. This receptor was obtained from a woman between 18 and 29 years old who had recovered from COVID-19. Sequenced input: PBMCs or T cells enriched from blood (not recorded which). The CDR3 DNA follows: TGTGCCAGCAGTGAAGCGATCATAGAGGCTTTCTTT. Its protein is CASSEAIIEAFF.